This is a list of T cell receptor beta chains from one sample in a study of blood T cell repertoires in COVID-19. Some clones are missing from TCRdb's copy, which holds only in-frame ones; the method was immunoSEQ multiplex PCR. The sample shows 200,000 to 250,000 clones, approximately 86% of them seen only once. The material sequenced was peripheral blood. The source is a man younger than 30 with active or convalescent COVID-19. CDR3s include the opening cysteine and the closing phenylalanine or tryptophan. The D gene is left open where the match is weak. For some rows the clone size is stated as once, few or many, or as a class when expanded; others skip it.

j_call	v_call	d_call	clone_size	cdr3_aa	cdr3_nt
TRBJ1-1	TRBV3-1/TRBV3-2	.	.	CASSPQLNQNTEAFF	TGTGCCAGCAGCCCCCAACTAAACCAGAACACTGAAGCTTTCTTT
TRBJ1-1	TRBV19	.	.	CASSIDGQNTEAFF	TGTGCCAGTAGTATAGACGGACAGAACACTGAAGCTTTCTTT
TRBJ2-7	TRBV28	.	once	CASAIRAYEQYF	TGTGCCAGCGCAATACGAGCCTACGAGCAGTACTTC
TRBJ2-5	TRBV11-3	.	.	CASSPRGQAMETQYF	TGTGCCAGCAGCCCAAGAGGACAAGCCATGGAGACCCAGTACTTC
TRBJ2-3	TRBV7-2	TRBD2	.	CASSYSGRAGDTQYF	TGTGCCAGCAGCTATAGCGGGAGGGCGGGAGATACGCAGTATTTT
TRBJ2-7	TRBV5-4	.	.	CASSSATPGSYEQYF	TGTGCCAGCAGCTCCGCAACTCCAGGGTCCTACGAGCAGTACTTC
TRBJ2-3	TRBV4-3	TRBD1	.	CASSQGATGPDTQYF	TGCGCCAGCAGCCAAGGGGCGACAGGGCCAGATACGCAGTATTTT
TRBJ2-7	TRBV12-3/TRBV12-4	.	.	CASRTNSYEQYF	TGTGCCAGCCGAACAAACAGCTACGAGCAGTACTTC
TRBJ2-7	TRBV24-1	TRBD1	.	CATSDPGGREQYF	TGTGCCACCAGTGACCCAGGGGGCCGAGAGCAGTACTTC
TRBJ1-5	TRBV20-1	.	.	CSASLLLGQRNQPQHF	TGCAGTGCTAGTTTACTATTGGGTCAGAGAAATCAGCCCCAGCATTTT
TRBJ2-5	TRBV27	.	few	CASSLWGHEGFQETQYF	TGTGCCAGCAGTTTATGGGGGCACGAGGGTTTCCAAGAGACCCAGTACTTC
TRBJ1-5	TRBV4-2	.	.	CASSPTQSPSQPQHF	TGTGCCAGCAGCCCCACCCAGTCGCCCAGTCAGCCCCAGCATTTT
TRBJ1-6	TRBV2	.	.	CASSEQGASPLHF	TGTGCCAGCAGTGAACAGGGTGCTTCACCCCTCCACTTT
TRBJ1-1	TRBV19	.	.	CASSISVNTEAFF	TGTGCCAGTAGTATCTCGGTGAACACTGAAGCTTTCTTT
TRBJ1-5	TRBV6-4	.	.	CASSDGGGVQPQHF	TGTGCCAGCAGTGACGGAGGGGGGGTCCAGCCCCAGCATTTT
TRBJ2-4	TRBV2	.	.	CASSPPRGLSAKNIQYF	TGTGCCAGCAGCCCCCCCCGAGGGTTATCAGCCAAAAACATTCAGTACTTC
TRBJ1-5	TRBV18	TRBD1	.	CASSSGQGPSSNQPQHF	TGTGCCAGCTCATCGGGACAGGGACCCTCTAGCAATCAGCCCCAGCATTTT
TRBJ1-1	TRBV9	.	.	CASSAGVMNTEAFF	TGTGCCAGCAGCGCAGGGGTGATGAACACTGAAGCTTTCTTT
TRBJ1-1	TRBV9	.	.	CASSVGAGMYMNTEAFF	TGTGCCAGCAGCGTAGGCGCAGGGATGTATATGAACACTGAAGCTTTCTTT
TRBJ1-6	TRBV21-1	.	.	CASSLPRQASSYNSPLHF	TGTGCCAGCAGCTTACCCAGACAGGCGAGCTCCTATAATTCACCCCTCCACTTT
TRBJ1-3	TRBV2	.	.	CASGVEARASGNTIYF	TGTGCCAGCGGCGTCGAGGCCAGAGCCTCTGGAAACACCATATATTTT
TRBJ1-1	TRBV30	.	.	CAWSARRVLMNTEAFF	TGTGCCTGGAGTGCCCGCCGGGTCTTAATGAACACTGAAGCTTTCTTT
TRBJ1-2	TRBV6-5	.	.	CASSISGRGDYGYTF	TGTGCCAGCAGTATATCGGGGAGGGGGGACTATGGCTACACCTTC
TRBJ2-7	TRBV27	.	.	CASSLSGRSYEQYF	TGTGCCAGCAGTTTATCGGGGCGCTCCTACGAGCAGTACTTC
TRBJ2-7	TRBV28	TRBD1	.	CASSLPLGQGESYEQYF	TGTGCCAGCAGCCTACCCCTCGGACAGGGGGAGTCCTACGAGCAGTACTTC
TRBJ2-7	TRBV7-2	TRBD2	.	CASSSSGGLRYEQYF	TGTGCCAGCAGCTCGTCGGGAGGGCTCCGATACGAGCAGTACTTC
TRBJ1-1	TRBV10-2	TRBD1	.	CASSESRGRNTEAFF	TGCGCCAGCAGTGAGTCCAGGGGGCGGAACACTGAAGCTTTCTTT
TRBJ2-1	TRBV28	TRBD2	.	CASTNRLAGVGEQFF	TGTGCCAGCACGAACCGACTAGCGGGAGTGGGGGAGCAGTTCTTC
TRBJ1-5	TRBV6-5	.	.	CASRVERVSNQPQHF	TGTGCCAGCAGGGTAGAACGTGTCAGCAATCAGCCCCAGCATTTT
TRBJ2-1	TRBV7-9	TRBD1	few	CASTPTGNHYNEQFF	TGTGCCAGCACCCCGACAGGGAATCATTACAATGAGCAGTTCTTC
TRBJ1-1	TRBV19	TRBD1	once	CASSRIQGAGNTEAFF	TGTGCCAGTAGTAGAATCCAGGGGGCCGGGAACACTGAAGCTTTCTTT
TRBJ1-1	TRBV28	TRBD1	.	CASLPQGLGTEAFF	TGTGCCAGCCTGCCACAGGGGTTGGGCACTGAAGCTTTCTTT
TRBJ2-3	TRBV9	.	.	CASSVSMRAGNTDTQYF	TGTGCCAGCAGCGTAAGCATGAGGGCCGGGAACACAGATACGCAGTATTTT
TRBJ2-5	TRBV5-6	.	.	CASSLISEETQYF	TGTGCCAGCAGCTTGATTAGCGAGGAGACCCAGTACTTC
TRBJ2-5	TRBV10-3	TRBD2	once	CAISESASGRGSGETQYF	TGTGCCATCAGTGAGTCCGCTAGCGGGAGGGGATCCGGAGAGACCCAGTACTTC
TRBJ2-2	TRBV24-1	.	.	CATRDSRAGELFF	TGTGCCACCAGGGATTCCCGCGCCGGGGAGCTGTTTTTT
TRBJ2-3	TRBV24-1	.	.	CATSGFGAGRAQADTQYF	TGTGCCACCAGTGGATTTGGGGCGGGAAGGGCCCAAGCAGATACGCAGTATTTT
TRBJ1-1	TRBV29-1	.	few	CSARHTGILNTEAFF	TGCAGCGCCAGACATACAGGGATTTTGAACACTGAAGCTTTCTTT
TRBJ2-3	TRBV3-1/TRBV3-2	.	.	CASSARLVFSTDTQYF	TGTGCCAGCAGCGCGAGACTAGTTTTTAGCACAGATACGCAGTATTTT
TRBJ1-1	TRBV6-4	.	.	CASSIGPGTEAFF	TGTGCCAGCAGTATCGGGCCGGGAACTGAAGCTTTCTTT
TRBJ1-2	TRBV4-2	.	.	CASSQGDRSWGYTF	TGTGCCAGCAGCCAGGGTGACAGGTCTTGGGGCTACACCTTC
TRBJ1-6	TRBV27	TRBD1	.	CASSFIIQGGYNSPLHF	TGTGCCAGCAGTTTCATAATACAGGGGGGCTATAATTCACCCCTCCACTTT
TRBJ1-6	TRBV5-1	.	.	CASSPETGYNSPLHF	TGCGCCAGCAGCCCTGAGACAGGCTATAATTCACCCCTCCACTTT
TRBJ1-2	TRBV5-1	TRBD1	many	CASSNPDRPDYGYTF	TGCGCCAGCAGCAATCCGGACAGGCCGGATTATGGCTACACCTTC
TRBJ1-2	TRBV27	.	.	CASSLGGAGGYTF	TGTGCCAGCAGTTTAGGAGGGGCGGGTGGCTACACCTTC
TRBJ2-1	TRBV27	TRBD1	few	CASSLWGTVSYNEQFF	TGTGCCAGCAGTTTATGGGGGACAGTCTCCTACAATGAGCAGTTCTTC
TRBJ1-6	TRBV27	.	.	CASGRVADSPLHF	TGTGCCAGCGGCAGGGTGGCCGATTCACCCCTCCACTTT